The entry that follows covers one T cell receptor (beta chain) sequence. The record originates from a study of control samples from healthy donors and cancer patients. After removal of 0 bases from V and 5 bases from J, the junction contained 6 bases not matched to a gene. The CDR3 totals 16 residues. Germline V gene sequence: CDR1 LNHNV, CDR2 YYDKDF (reference sequence). Libraries were prepared by immunoSEQ multiplex PCR; TCRdb keeps only in-frame clonotypes and omits some of them. This table has about 100,000 clones, roughly 90% appearing once. This clonotype was sampled from a woman aged 45-65 years in good health. This sequence joins TRBV15 and TRBJ2-1; 8 bases line up with TRBD2. The specimen sequenced was blood. The CDR3 DNA reads as TGTGCCACCAGCAGAGATCGAAGCGGGGGAGACAATGAGCAGTTCTTC. Its protein is CATSRDRSGGDNEQFF.